This is a list of T cell receptor beta chains from one sample in a study of graft-versus-host responses after intestinal transplantation. Only in-frame clones appear in the TCRdb table, and some are missing; sequencing was by immunoSEQ multiplex PCR. The sample lists around 90,000 clones, about nine tenths occurring once. No antigen has been assigned to these receptors. The source was unstimulated CD4+ T cells sorted from spleen or lymph node cells, collected before intestinal transplant. All receptors derive from a human donor who received an intestinal transplant. Each CDR3 is given with its conserved first and last residue. Part of the rows lack a size; the others show once, few, many or a class for expanded clones.

clone_size: .; j_call: TRBJ2-7; v_call: TRBV18; cdr3_length: 18; cdr3_aa: CASSPPASGRTGAYEQYF
clone_size: .; j_call: TRBJ1-5; v_call: TRBV6-5; cdr3_length: 15; cdr3_aa: CASSYSGGFNQPQHF
clone_size: .; j_call: TRBJ1-1; v_call: TRBV19; cdr3_length: 15; cdr3_aa: CASSIRQGMGTEAFF
clone_size: .; j_call: TRBJ1-2; v_call: TRBV6-1; cdr3_length: 15; cdr3_aa: CASSEAGRPNYGYTF
clone_size: few; j_call: TRBJ2-1; v_call: TRBV6-1; cdr3_length: 13; cdr3_aa: CASSSTGYNEQFF
clone_size: .; j_call: TRBJ2-3; v_call: TRBV4-1; cdr3_length: 16; cdr3_aa: CASSQRRGGDTDTQYF
clone_size: .; j_call: TRBJ1-4; v_call: TRBV6-1; cdr3_length: 17; cdr3_aa: CASSDFGFLTGNEKLFF
clone_size: .; j_call: TRBJ1-1; v_call: TRBV9; cdr3_length: 15; cdr3_aa: CASSVRGAGNTEAFF
clone_size: .; j_call: TRBJ2-3; v_call: TRBV19; cdr3_length: 13; cdr3_aa: CASTPKGRDTQYF
clone_size: .; j_call: TRBJ2-2; v_call: TRBV9; cdr3_length: 11; cdr3_aa: CASSNTGELFF
clone_size: .; j_call: TRBJ1-1; v_call: TRBV15; cdr3_length: 16; cdr3_aa: CATSRDMGQKNTEAFF
clone_size: few; j_call: TRBJ2-3; v_call: TRBV27; cdr3_length: 13; cdr3_aa: CASSSGYTDTQYF
clone_size: .; j_call: TRBJ2-5; v_call: TRBV6-1; cdr3_length: 11; cdr3_aa: CASSVLKTQYF
clone_size: .; j_call: TRBJ1-5; v_call: TRBV6-1; cdr3_length: 15; cdr3_aa: CASSPDRGRSQPQHF
clone_size: once; j_call: TRBJ2-7; v_call: TRBV7-8; cdr3_length: 16; cdr3_aa: CASSFPRTGGVHEQYF
clone_size: .; j_call: TRBJ2-3; v_call: TRBV11-3; cdr3_length: 14; cdr3_aa: CASVQGIDTDTQYF
clone_size: .; j_call: TRBJ1-5; v_call: TRBV19; cdr3_length: 13; cdr3_aa: CASIEGELGPQHF
clone_size: .; j_call: TRBJ2-7; v_call: TRBV7-3; cdr3_length: 15; cdr3_aa: CASSLGGTVAYEQYF
clone_size: .; j_call: TRBJ2-5; v_call: TRBV7-8; cdr3_length: 18; cdr3_aa: CASLTHPLHPARGETQYF
clone_size: .; j_call: TRBJ2-7; v_call: TRBV6-5; cdr3_length: 16; cdr3_aa: CASSYSGTVPYYEQYF